The clone carrying this T cell receptor (beta chain) was counted once. The antigen is undetermined. As originally analysed: With immunoSEQ giving junction-only sequences and no quality scores, filtering differed. The assay was immunoSEQ multiplex PCR, and TCRdb's table has in-frame clones only and misses some. For V, J and clone size, that table is used; D and trimming come from the DNA. There are about 2 million clones in the sample; roughly 96% occur only once, and more than 0.1% lies in the top ten. This entry comes from a study of shared clonotypes between healthy human individuals. Study results and limitations: In a handful of donors, about 5% of naive CD4 clonotypes appeared in common.

V dropped 3 bases and J dropped 3 bases, with 5 bases sitting between them. The CDR3 loop spans 12 amino acids. The V gene's germline CDR1 is SGHTA and CDR2 FQGNSA. The origin of this receptor is a man aged 18 to 29 in good health. The sequenced sample consisted of naive CD4+ T cells sorted from blood. The subset here: CD45RA+ positively selected. The chain uses TRBV7-2 and TRBJ1-1; no clear D gene. The CDR3 DNA reads TGTGCCAGCAGCTTGACGGACACTGAAGCTTTCTTT. Translating it yields CASSLTDTEAFF. Full variable domain (outside the CDR3, taken from reference TRBV7-2 and TRBJ1-1): GAGVSQSPSNKVTEKGKDVELRCDPISGHTALYWYRQSLGQGLEFLIYFQGNSAPDKSGLPSDRFSAERTGGSVSTLTIQRTQQEDSAVYLCASSLTDTEAFFGQGTRLTVV.